The 8 T cell receptor beta chains in this list originate from one sample, sequenced in a study of T-cell memory formation after mild COVID-19. MiXCR, run by TCRdb on the 5' RACE reads, gives a single entry per CDR3 protein. The data show about half a million distinct CDR3 sequences, around a sixth seen once. Specimen: PBMCs or a T cell subset sorted from them (not recorded which). The receptor source for this set is an adult woman who had mild COVID-19 (a few samples of this study predate the infection). Cell type and time point are not known.

This clonotype showed up just a few times. This chain joins TRBV11-2 and TRBJ2-1; tentatively, D is TRBD2 (5 bases). Trimming shortened V by 5 bases and J by 0 bases, and 14 bases separated the two germline ends. Germline CDR1 SGHAT, CDR2 FQNNGV. The CDR3 runs 16 residues. The CDR3 DNA sequence: TGTGCCAGCAGCCTCCAATCAGAGGGCTCCTACAATGAGCAGTTCTTC. As protein: CASSLQSEGSYNEQFF.

The chain uses TRBV9 and TRBJ2-3; 10 bases fit TRBD2. The CDR3 is 15 residues long. With V trimmed by 1 base and J by 4 bases, 3 bases remained unmatched. Germline V CDR1 and CDR2: SGDLS, YYNGEE. DNA for the CDR3: TGTGCCAGCAGCGTAAGCGGGAGGGTAGCAGATACGCAGTATTTT. Protein: CASSVSGRVADTQYF.

The gene calls are TRBV27 and TRBJ2-7; no definite D call. Germline V gene lookup returns CDR1 MNHEY and CDR2 SMNVEV (reference sequence). The CDR3 runs to 16 residues. V was trimmed by 4 bases and J by 3 bases, leaving 19 bases between them. CDR3 sequence (DNA): TGTGCCAGCAGTTATTCGGTCAGAAATACCCGCTACGAGCAGTACTTC. This gives the protein CASSYSVRNTRYEQYF.

This clonotype was observed a handful of times. The chain joins TRBV5-7 to TRBJ2-1, with TRBD2 identical over 11 bases. TRBV5-7 counts as an open reading frame of uncertain function. With 4 bases clipped from V and 5 bases from J, the junction kept 8 bases outside the gene matches. This CDR3 is built from 16 residues. CDR3 DNA sequence: TGTGCCAGCAGCCGGACTAGCGGGCCCTTAAACAATGAGCAGTTCTTC. The encoded protein is CASSRTSGPLNNEQFF.

This clonotype was picked up a small number of times. V is TRBV5-1 and J is TRBJ2-7; D is possibly TRBD1 or TRBD2 (5 bases each). Germline V gene lookup returns CDR1 SGHRS and CDR2 YFSETQ. V was trimmed by 7 bases and J by 5 bases, leaving 25 bases between them. The CDR3 has 16 amino acids. CDR3 in amino acids: CASGPRPGTRAHEQYF. The CDR3 DNA follows: TGCGCCAGCGGTCCCCGCCCCGGGACCCGGGCCCACGAGCAGTACTTC.

This clonotype came up a few times. The chain carries TRBV5-1 and TRBJ2-1; 10 bases map to TRBD1. CDR3 length equals 15 residues. Germline lookup yields CDR1 SGHRS and CDR2 YFSETQ. Trimming cost V 4 bases and J 2 bases; bases outside gene matches: 3. The CDR3 sequence: CASSGDRGAYNEQFF. For the CDR3, the DNA is TGCGCCAGCAGCGGGGACAGGGGAGCCTACAATGAGCAGTTCTTC.

This clonotype was detected only a few times. This rearrangement joins TRBV5-4 to TRBJ2-7, with 10 bases identical to TRBD1. This CDR3 has 15 residues. Germline trimming cut 4 bases from V and 4 bases from J; bases unmatched to any gene: 8. Germline V gene sequence: CDR1 SGHNT, CDR2 YYREEE (reference sequence). The CDR3 nucleotides read TGTGCCAGCAGCCTGCCGGGACAGGGGCAGTACGAGCAGTACTTC. This translates into CASSLPGQGQYEQYF.

The chain joins TRBV27 to TRBJ2-5; TRBD2 aligns across 13 bases. CDR1 and CDR2 from the germline V gene are MNHEY and SMNVEV (reference sequence). This CDR3 is built from 16 residues. Trimming cost V 5 bases and J 5 bases; bases outside gene matches: 8. CDR3 region: CASSEGALAGGETQYF. DNA for the CDR3: TGTGCCAGCAGTGAGGGGGCACTAGCGGGAGGGGAGACCCAGTACTTC.